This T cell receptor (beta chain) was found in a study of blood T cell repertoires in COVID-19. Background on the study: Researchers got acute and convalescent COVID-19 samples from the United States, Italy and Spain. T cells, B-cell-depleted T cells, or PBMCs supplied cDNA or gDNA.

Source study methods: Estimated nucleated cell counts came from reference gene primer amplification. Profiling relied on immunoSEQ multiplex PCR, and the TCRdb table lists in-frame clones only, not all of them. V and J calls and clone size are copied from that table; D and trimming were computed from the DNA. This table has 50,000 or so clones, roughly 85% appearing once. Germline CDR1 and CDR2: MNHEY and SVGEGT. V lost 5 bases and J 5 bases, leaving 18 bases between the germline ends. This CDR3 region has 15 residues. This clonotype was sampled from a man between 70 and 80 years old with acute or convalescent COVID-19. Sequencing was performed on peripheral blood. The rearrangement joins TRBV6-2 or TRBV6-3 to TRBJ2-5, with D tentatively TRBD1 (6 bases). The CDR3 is CASSTPNRDVETQYF. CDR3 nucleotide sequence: TGTGCCAGCAGTACTCCTAACAGGGACGTCGAGACCCAGTACTTC.